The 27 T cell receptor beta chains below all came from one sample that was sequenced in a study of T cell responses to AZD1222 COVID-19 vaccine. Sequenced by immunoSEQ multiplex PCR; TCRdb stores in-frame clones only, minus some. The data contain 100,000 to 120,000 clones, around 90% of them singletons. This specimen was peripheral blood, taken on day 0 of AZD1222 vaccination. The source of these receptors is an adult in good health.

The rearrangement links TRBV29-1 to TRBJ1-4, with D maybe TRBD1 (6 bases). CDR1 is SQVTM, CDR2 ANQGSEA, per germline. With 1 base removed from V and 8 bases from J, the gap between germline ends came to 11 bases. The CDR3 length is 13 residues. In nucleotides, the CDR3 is TGCAGCGTTGAAGCCGCGCAGGGGGAAAAACTGTTTTTT. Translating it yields CSVEAAQGEKLFF.

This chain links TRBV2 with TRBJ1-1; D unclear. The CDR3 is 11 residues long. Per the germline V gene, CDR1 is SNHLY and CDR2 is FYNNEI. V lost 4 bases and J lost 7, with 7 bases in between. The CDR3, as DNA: TGTGCCAGCAGTGGAACCCTTGAAGCTTTCTTT. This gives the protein CASSGTLEAFF.

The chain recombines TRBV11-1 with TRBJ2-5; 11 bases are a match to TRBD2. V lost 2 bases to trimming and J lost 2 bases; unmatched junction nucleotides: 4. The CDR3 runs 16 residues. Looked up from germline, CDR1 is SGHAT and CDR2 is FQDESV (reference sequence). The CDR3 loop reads CASSLHGTSGQETQYF. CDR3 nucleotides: TGTGCCAGCAGCTTACACGGGACTAGCGGACAAGAGACCCAGTACTTC.

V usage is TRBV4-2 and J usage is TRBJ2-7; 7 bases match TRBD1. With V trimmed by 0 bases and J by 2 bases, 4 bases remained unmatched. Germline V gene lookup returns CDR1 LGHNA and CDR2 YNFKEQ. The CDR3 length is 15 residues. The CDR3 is CASSQDGQATYEQYF. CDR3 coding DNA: TGTGCCAGCAGCCAAGATGGACAGGCGACCTACGAGCAGTACTTC.

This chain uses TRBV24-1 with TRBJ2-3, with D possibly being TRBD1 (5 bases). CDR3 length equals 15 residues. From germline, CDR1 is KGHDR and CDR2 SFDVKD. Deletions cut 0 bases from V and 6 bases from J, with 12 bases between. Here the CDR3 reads CATSDLDSSADTQYF. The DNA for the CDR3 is TGTGCCACCAGTGATTTGGACAGTTCAGCTGATACGCAGTATTTT.

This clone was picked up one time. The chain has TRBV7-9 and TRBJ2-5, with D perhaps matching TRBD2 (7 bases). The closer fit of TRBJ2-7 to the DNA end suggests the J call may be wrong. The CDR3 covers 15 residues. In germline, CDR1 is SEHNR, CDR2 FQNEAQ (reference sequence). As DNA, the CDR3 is TGTGCCAGCAGCCCAGGGGACTATCTCTCCTACGAGCAGTACTTC. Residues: CASSPGDYLSYEQYF.

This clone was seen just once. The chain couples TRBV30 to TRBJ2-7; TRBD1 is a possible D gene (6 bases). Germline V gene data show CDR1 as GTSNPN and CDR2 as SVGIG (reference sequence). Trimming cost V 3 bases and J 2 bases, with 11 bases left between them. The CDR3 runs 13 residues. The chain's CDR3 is CAWRPRGAYEQYF. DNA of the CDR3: TGTGCCTGGAGGCCCAGGGGCGCCTACGAGCAGTACTTC. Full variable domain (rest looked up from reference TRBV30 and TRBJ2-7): SQTIHQWPATLVQPVGSPLSLECTVEGTSNPNLYWYRQAAGRGLQLLFYSVGIGQISSEVPQNLSASRPQDRQFILSSKKLLLSDSGFYLCAWRPRGAYEQYFGPGTRLTVT.

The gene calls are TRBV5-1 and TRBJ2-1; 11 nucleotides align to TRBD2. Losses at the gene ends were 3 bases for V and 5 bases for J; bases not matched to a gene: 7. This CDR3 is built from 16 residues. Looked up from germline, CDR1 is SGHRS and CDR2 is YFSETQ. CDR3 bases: TGCGCCAGCAGCTATATTAGCGGGAGGGCCCACAATGAGCAGTTCTTC. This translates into CASSYISGRAHNEQFF.

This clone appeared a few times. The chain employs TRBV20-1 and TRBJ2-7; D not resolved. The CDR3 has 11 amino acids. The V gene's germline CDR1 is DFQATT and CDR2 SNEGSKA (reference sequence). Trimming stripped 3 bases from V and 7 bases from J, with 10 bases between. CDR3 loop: CSARPIQEQYF. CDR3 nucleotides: TGCAGTGCTAGGCCTATTCAAGAGCAGTACTTC.

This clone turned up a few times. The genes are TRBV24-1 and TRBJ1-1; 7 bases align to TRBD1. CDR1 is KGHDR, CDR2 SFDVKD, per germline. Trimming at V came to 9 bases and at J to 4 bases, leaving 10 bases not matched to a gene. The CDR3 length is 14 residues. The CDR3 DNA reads TGTGCCACCCGGTCAGGGGGACAAGGCACTGAAGCTTTCTTT. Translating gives CATRSGGQGTEAFF.

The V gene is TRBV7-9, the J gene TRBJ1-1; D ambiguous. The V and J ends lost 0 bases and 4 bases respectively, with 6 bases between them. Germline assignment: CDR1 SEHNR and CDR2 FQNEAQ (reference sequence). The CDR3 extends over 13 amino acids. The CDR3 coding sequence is TGTGCCAGCAGCTTAGCGTCGGTCACTGAAGCTTTCTTT. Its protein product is CASSLASVTEAFF.

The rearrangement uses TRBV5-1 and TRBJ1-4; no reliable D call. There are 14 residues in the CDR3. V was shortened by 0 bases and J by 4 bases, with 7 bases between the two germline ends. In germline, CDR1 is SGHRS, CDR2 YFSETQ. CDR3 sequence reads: CASSLEADNEKLFF. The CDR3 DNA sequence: TGCGCCAGCAGCTTGGAGGCCGATAATGAAAAACTGTTTTTT.

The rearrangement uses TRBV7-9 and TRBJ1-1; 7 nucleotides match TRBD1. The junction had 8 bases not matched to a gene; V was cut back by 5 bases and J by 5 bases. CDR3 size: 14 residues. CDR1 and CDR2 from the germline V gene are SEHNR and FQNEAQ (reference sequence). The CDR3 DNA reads TGTGCCAGCAGCCTAGGACAGGCGGAGACTGAAGCTTTCTTT. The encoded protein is CASSLGQAETEAFF.

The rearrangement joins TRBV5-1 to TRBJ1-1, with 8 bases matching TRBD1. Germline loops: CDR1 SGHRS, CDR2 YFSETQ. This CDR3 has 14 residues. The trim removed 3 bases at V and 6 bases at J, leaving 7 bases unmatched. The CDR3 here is CASSSEVQGAEAFF. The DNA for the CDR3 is TGCGCCAGCAGCTCGGAGGTACAGGGGGCTGAAGCTTTCTTT.

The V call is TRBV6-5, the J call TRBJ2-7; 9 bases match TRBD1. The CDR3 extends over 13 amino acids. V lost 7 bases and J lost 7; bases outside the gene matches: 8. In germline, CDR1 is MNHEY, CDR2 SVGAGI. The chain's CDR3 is CASTTSGTGEQYF. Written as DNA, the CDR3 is TGTGCCAGCACCACCAGTGGGACAGGGGAGCAGTACTTC.

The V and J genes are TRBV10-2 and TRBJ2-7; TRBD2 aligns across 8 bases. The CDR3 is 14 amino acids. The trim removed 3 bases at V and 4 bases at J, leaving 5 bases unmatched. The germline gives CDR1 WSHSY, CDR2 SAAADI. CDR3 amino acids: CASSDGTSFYEQYF. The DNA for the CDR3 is TGCGCCAGCAGTGACGGGACTAGTTTTTACGAGCAGTACTTC.

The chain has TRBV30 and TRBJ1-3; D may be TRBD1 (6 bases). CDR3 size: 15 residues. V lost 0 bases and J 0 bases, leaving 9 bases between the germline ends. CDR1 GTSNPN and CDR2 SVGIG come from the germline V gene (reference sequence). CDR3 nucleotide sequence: TGTGCCTGGAGTGTGGACAGCTTCTCTGGAAACACCATATATTTT. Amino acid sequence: CAWSVDSFSGNTIYF. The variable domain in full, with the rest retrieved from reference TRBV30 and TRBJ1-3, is SQTIHQWPATLVQPVGSPLSLECTVEGTSNPNLYWYRQAAGRGLQLLFYSVGIGQISSEVPQNLSASRPQDRQFILSSKKLLLSDSGFYLCAWSVDSFSGNTIYFGEGSWLTVV.

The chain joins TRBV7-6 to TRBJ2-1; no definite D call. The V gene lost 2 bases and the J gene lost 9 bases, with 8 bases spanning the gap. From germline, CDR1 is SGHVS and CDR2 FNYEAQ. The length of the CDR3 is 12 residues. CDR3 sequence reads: CASSLKESEQFF. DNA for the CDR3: TGTGCCAGCAGCTTAAAAGAGAGTGAGCAGTTCTTC.

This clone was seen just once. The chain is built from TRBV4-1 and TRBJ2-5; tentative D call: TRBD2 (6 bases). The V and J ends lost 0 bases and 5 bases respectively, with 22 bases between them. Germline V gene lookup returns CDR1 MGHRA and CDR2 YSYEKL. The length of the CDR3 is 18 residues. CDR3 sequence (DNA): TGCGCCAGCAGCCAAGATCCCTCCCCCCTTTTAGGAGGGGAGACCCAGTACTTC. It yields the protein CASSQDPSPLLGGETQYF.

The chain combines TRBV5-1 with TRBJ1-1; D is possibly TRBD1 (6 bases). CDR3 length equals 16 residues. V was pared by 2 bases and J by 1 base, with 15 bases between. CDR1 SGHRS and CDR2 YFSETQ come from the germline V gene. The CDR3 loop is CASSFTGQTTNTEAFF. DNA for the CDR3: TGCGCCAGCAGCTTCACGGGACAAACGACGAACACTGAAGCTTTCTTT.

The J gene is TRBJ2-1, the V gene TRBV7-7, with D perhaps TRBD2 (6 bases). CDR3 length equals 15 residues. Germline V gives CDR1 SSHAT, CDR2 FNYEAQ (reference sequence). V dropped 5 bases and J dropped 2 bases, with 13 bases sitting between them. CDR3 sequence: CASSPGTGPYNEQFF. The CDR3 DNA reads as TGTGCCAGCAGCCCGGGGACTGGGCCCTACAATGAGCAGTTCTTC.

The CDR3 here is CASSQGFRRETQYF. CDR3 nucleotide sequence: TGTGCCAGCAGCCAAGGGTTTCGGCGAGAGACCCAGTACTTC. V is TRBV14 and J is TRBJ2-5, with D unresolved. Per the germline V gene, CDR1 is SGHDN and CDR2 is FVKESK. The germline V and J ends were trimmed by 1 base and 4 bases, with 10 bases remaining between them. The CDR3 runs to 14 residues.

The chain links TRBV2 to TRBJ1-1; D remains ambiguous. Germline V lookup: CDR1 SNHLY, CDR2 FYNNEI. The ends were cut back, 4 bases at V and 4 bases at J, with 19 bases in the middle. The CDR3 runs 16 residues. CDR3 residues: CASSAPSREGGTEAFF. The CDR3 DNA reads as TGTGCCAGCAGTGCCCCCTCCCGGGAGGGAGGCACTGAAGCTTTCTTT.

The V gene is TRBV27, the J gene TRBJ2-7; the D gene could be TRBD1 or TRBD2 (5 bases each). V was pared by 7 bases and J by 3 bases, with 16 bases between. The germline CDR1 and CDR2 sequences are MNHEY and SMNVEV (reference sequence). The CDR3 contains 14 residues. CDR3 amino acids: CASTPYQGVYEQYF. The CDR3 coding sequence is TGTGCCAGCACTCCATACCAGGGAGTCTACGAGCAGTACTTC.

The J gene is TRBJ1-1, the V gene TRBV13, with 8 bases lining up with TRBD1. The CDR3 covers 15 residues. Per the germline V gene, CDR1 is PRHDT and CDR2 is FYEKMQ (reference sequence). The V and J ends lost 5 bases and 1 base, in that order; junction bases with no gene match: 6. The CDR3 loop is CASSPPTGENTEAFF. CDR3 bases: TGTGCCAGCAGCCCCCCGACAGGGGAGAACACTGAAGCTTTCTTT.

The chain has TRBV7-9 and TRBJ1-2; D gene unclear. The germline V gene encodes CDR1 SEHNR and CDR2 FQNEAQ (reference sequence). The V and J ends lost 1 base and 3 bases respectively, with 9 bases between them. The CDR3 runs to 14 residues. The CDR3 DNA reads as TGTGCCAGCAGCTTAGGATCCGGGCACTATGGCTACACCTTC. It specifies CASSLGSGHYGYTF.

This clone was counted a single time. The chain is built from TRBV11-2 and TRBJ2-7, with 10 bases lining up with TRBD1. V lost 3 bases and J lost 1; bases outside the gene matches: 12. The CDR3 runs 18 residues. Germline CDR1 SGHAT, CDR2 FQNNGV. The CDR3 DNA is TGTGCCAGCAGCTTCGATCGCTCCGACAGGGGGCATTCCTACGAGCAGTACTTC. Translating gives CASSFDRSDRGHSYEQYF.